This T cell receptor beta chain was captured by sequencing in a study of blood T cell repertoires in COVID-19 (dated by TCRdb to about 2020). General notes on the study: Samples covering the acute and convalescent phases of COVID-19 were provided by collaborators in the United States, Italy and Spain. The repertoires were released in a freely available public database intended as a resource for research on the immune response to SARS-CoV-2. Nearly every sample came with metadata listing a de-identified subject ID, COVID-19 status, age in years and sex. The dataset comprised deeply sampled blood TCRbeta repertoires from subjects exposed to, actively infected with, or recovered from COVID-19. HLA class I and class II types, where available, came from metadata supplied by the sample provider rather than from assay-based typing. The samples were drawn from the first 160 participants of the ongoing ImmuneRACE study and from some 1,300 subjects provided by 6 global collaborators. The material from the prospective study consisted of cDNA or gDNA derived from T cells, B-cell-depleted T cells, or PBMCs. The full study reports these points: The amount of clinical and demographic metadata varied by source and participant and was provided uncurated.

TCRbeta CDR3 regions were amplified from genomic DNA using the immunoSEQ Assay, a bias-controlled multiplex PCR. On the authors' methods: The number of nucleated cells in each sample was estimated from the amplification of reference gene primers within the assay. To quantify the absolute abundance of each unique TCRbeta CDR3 rearrangement, sequence reads were collapsed and filtered. For each sample, productive Simpson clonality was calculated as the square root of Simpson's diversity index across productive rearrangements. TCRdb holds this immuneACCESS table with in-frame rearrangements only. Some clones are missing; in checked studies, unresolved V genes explain under half, and the rest has no known cause. V and J calls and clone size are as listed in that table; D and trimming were resolved from the DNA. In all, the sample holds about 40,000 clones, and more than 90% of those were seen once. 5.5% of the sample is held by the ten biggest clonotypes.

The collaborating institutions used their own protocols to collect whole blood in K2EDTA tubes. For TCRbeta analysis, collaborator samples were shipped as frozen whole blood, as isolated PBMCs, or as DNA extracted from either sample type. With regard to this clone: Its antigen specificity is not known. The input lacks base qualities; no much larger clone sits a single base away.

The CDR3 runs 14 residues from the cysteine to the phenylalanine. CDR3 DNA only is kept here, 42 bases in frame from base 1. CDR1 LGHDT and CDR2 YNNKEL are derived from the germline V gene (reference sequence). Relative to germline, V is missing 2 bases and J is missing 3 bases, with 3 bases of the junction outside any gene match. The sample comprised peripheral blood. This TCR derives from a woman of 80 years or more with acute or convalescent COVID-19. The chain is made from TRBV3-1 (or the pseudogene TRBV3-2) and TRBJ1-2, with 7 central nucleotides matching TRBD1. The DNA reads as follows: TGTGCCAGCAGCCAATCAGGACAGGACTATGGCTACACCTTC. Protein translation: CASSQSGQDYGYTF.